This is a list of T cell receptor beta chains from one sample in a study of blood T cell repertoires in COVID-19. Sequenced by immunoSEQ multiplex PCR; TCRdb stores in-frame clones only, minus some. The data show 150,000 or so clones, with roughly 80% seen just once and 25% to 30% held by the top ten. The sequencing input was peripheral blood. The receptors stem from a woman aged 60-70 years with acute or convalescent COVID-19. The CDR3 runs from the conserved cysteine through the conserved F or W. D genes are given only for firm matches. Not every row has a clone size; where given, it reads once, few, many or a size class.

D gene: -
CDR3 length: 14
V gene: TRBV5-8
J gene: TRBJ1-2
clone size: -
CDR3 DNA: TGTGCCAGCAGCTTGGCCCCTGGCGGATATGGCTACACCTTC
CDR3 protein: CASSLAPGGYGYTF

D gene: -
CDR3 length: 13
V gene: TRBV18
J gene: TRBJ1-2
clone size: -
CDR3 DNA: TGTGCCAGCTCCAGGGATCTTACCTATGGCTACACCTTC
CDR3 protein: CASSRDLTYGYTF

D gene: -
CDR3 length: 13
V gene: TRBV25-1
J gene: TRBJ2-1
clone size: -
CDR3 DNA: TGTGCCAGCACTCTAGGGGGTAGGGATGAGCAGTTCTTC
CDR3 protein: CASTLGGRDEQFF

D gene: -
CDR3 length: 15
V gene: TRBV5-4
J gene: TRBJ2-3
clone size: -
CDR3 DNA: TGTGCCAGCAGCCCAGGACTAGGGGGGACAGATACGCAGTATTTT
CDR3 protein: CASSPGLGGTDTQYF

D gene: -
CDR3 length: 14
V gene: TRBV2
J gene: TRBJ1-2
clone size: few
CDR3 DNA: TGTGCCAGCAGTGTCCCAGGATATAACTATGGCTACACCTTC
CDR3 protein: CASSVPGYNYGYTF

D gene: TRBD2
CDR3 length: 15
V gene: TRBV28
J gene: TRBJ2-1
clone size: -
CDR3 DNA: TGTGCCAGCAGCCTAGCGGGGGGACGGTACAATGAGCAGTTCTTC
CDR3 protein: CASSLAGGRYNEQFF

D gene: -
CDR3 length: 14
V gene: TRBV19
J gene: TRBJ1-2
clone size: -
CDR3 DNA: TGTGCCAGTAGTATGAATCAGATTAACTATGGCTACACCTTC
CDR3 protein: CASSMNQINYGYTF

D gene: -
CDR3 length: 15
V gene: TRBV6-5
J gene: TRBJ2-6
clone size: once
CDR3 DNA: TGTGCCAGCAATCCCCGAGGTAGTGGGGCCAACGTCCTGACTTTC
CDR3 protein: CASNPRGSGANVLTF

D gene: TRBD1
CDR3 length: 16
V gene: TRBV9
J gene: TRBJ1-1
clone size: -
CDR3 DNA: TGTGCCAGCAGCGGCGAAAACAGGGGAATGAACACTGAAGCTTTCTTT
CDR3 protein: CASSGENRGMNTEAFF

D gene: -
CDR3 length: 13
V gene: TRBV5-4
J gene: TRBJ1-2
clone size: -
CDR3 DNA: TGTGCCAGCAGCTTGGGCGGAGCCTATGGCTACACCTTC
CDR3 protein: CASSLGGAYGYTF

D gene: -
CDR3 length: 11
V gene: TRBV28
J gene: TRBJ2-1
clone size: -
CDR3 DNA: TGTGTCAGCCGGGGAATGGATGAGCAGTTCTTC
CDR3 protein: CVSRGMDEQFF

D gene: TRBD2
CDR3 length: 14
V gene: TRBV7-9
J gene: TRBJ2-3
clone size: -
CDR3 DNA: TGTGCCAGCAGCCCCCTCCTAGCGGTAGATACGCAGTATTTT
CDR3 protein: CASSPLLAVDTQYF

D gene: -
CDR3 length: 12
V gene: TRBV2
J gene: TRBJ1-2
clone size: -
CDR3 DNA: TGTGCCAGCAGTGAAAGCACTGCGGGCTACACCTTC
CDR3 protein: CASSESTAGYTF

D gene: -
CDR3 length: 13
V gene: TRBV30
J gene: TRBJ1-4
clone size: -
CDR3 DNA: TGTGCCTGGAGTACGGGAATGGCTGAAAAACTGTTTTTT
CDR3 protein: CAWSTGMAEKLFF

D gene: TRBD1
CDR3 length: 21
V gene: TRBV28
J gene: TRBJ1-5
clone size: -
CDR3 DNA: TGTGCCAGCAGTTTATGGCAGGGGACAGGGGTGGAGATATGGAGCAATCAGCCCCAGCATTTT
CDR3 protein: CASSLWQGTGVEIWSNQPQHF

D gene: TRBD1
CDR3 length: 16
V gene: TRBV3-1/TRBV3-2
J gene: TRBJ2-5
clone size: -
CDR3 DNA: TGTGCCAGCAGCCACCCCGGGACAGGGGGCGAGGAGACCCAGTACTTC
CDR3 protein: CASSHPGTGGEETQYF

D gene: -
CDR3 length: 17
V gene: TRBV4-1
J gene: TRBJ2-3
clone size: -
CDR3 DNA: TGCGCCAGCAGCCTTTCCGGGGGGCGCCCCCCCCCAGATACGCAGTATTTT
CDR3 protein: CASSLSGGRPPPDTQYF

D gene: TRBD1
CDR3 length: 15
V gene: TRBV6-5
J gene: TRBJ1-5
clone size: -
CDR3 DNA: TGTGCCAGCAGTTACGAGGGGGCAGGTGATCAGCCCCAGCATTTT
CDR3 protein: CASSYEGAGDQPQHF

D gene: -
CDR3 length: 15
V gene: TRBV19
J gene: TRBJ2-3
clone size: -
CDR3 DNA: TGTGCCAGTAGTGTAAGGGGGGGTGCCGCAGATACGCAGTATTTT
CDR3 protein: CASSVRGGAADTQYF

D gene: TRBD2
CDR3 length: 18
V gene: TRBV5-5
J gene: TRBJ2-2
clone size: -
CDR3 DNA: TGTGCCAGCAGCAAAGGGACACCACGGACTAGCAGGATCGGGGAGCTGTTTTTT
CDR3 protein: CASSKGTPRTSRIGELFF

D gene: -
CDR3 length: 14
V gene: TRBV6-5
J gene: TRBJ1-1
clone size: -
CDR3 DNA: TGTGCCAGCAGTTCCCCCGGGGGTGGCACTGAAGCTTTCTTT
CDR3 protein: CASSSPGGGTEAFF

D gene: -
CDR3 length: 14
V gene: TRBV6-1
J gene: TRBJ1-1
clone size: -
CDR3 DNA: TGTGCCAGCAGTGAAGCGACGGGATGGGCAGGAGCTTTCTTT
CDR3 protein: CASSEATGWAGAFF

D gene: TRBD2
CDR3 length: 14
V gene: TRBV5-1
J gene: TRBJ2-1
clone size: few
CDR3 DNA: TGCGCCAGCAGAGCCGGGACTAGTGTTGACGAGCAGTTCTTC
CDR3 protein: CASRAGTSVDEQFF

D gene: -
CDR3 length: 13
V gene: TRBV2
J gene: TRBJ1-6
clone size: -
CDR3 DNA: TGTGCCAGCAGGACTCTAACCTTCTACCCCCTCCACTTT
CDR3 protein: CASRTLTFYPLHF

D gene: TRBD2
CDR3 length: 16
V gene: TRBV5-1
J gene: TRBJ2-7
clone size: -
CDR3 DNA: TGCGCCAGCAGCCCAAGGCAGGCTAGCGGGGAAAACGAGCAGTACTTC
CDR3 protein: CASSPRQASGENEQYF

D gene: -
CDR3 length: 13
V gene: TRBV27
J gene: TRBJ2-1
clone size: once
CDR3 DNA: TGTGCCAGCAGCTCCACTAGTTACAATGAGCAGTTCTTC
CDR3 protein: CASSSTSYNEQFF

D gene: TRBD2
CDR3 length: 18
V gene: TRBV5-4
J gene: TRBJ2-2
clone size: -
CDR3 DNA: TGTGCCAGCAGCTTGGACCGACTAGCGGGGTCGAATCCCGGGGAGCTGTTTTTT
CDR3 protein: CASSLDRLAGSNPGELFF

D gene: -
CDR3 length: 14
V gene: TRBV7-2
J gene: TRBJ2-1
clone size: -
CDR3 DNA: TGTGCCAGCAGCTACAGGCCCTACTACAATGAGCAGTTCTTC
CDR3 protein: CASSYRPYYNEQFF

D gene: -
CDR3 length: 14
V gene: TRBV9
J gene: TRBJ1-1
clone size: -
CDR3 DNA: TGTGCCAGCAGCATGGCAGGGGCGAACACTGAAGCTTTCTTT
CDR3 protein: CASSMAGANTEAFF

D gene: TRBD1
CDR3 length: 17
V gene: TRBV7-9
J gene: TRBJ2-3
clone size: -
CDR3 DNA: TGTGCCAGCAGCTTAGGTGCGACAGGGGGGAGGACAGATACGCAGTATTTT
CDR3 protein: CASSLGATGGRTDTQYF

D gene: -
CDR3 length: 14
V gene: TRBV15
J gene: TRBJ1-1
clone size: -
CDR3 DNA: TGTGCCACCAGCAGAGATCAGGTGAACACTGAAGCTTTCTTT
CDR3 protein: CATSRDQVNTEAFF

D gene: -
CDR3 length: 13
V gene: TRBV2
J gene: TRBJ1-4
clone size: -
CDR3 DNA: TGTGCCAGCAGGGCAGGGTCGGGTGAAAAACTGTTTTTT
CDR3 protein: CASRAGSGEKLFF

D gene: -
CDR3 length: 13
V gene: TRBV29-1
J gene: TRBJ1-1
clone size: -
CDR3 DNA: TGCAGCGTTGGGACCTCAGGGTTCGGTGAAGCTTTCTTT
CDR3 protein: CSVGTSGFGEAFF

D gene: TRBD1
CDR3 length: 14
V gene: TRBV15
J gene: TRBJ2-7
clone size: few
CDR3 DNA: TGTGCCACCAGCCCGGGACAGGGGAACAACGAGCAGTACTTC
CDR3 protein: CATSPGQGNNEQYF

D gene: -
CDR3 length: 15
V gene: TRBV30
J gene: TRBJ1-3
clone size: -
CDR3 DNA: TGTGCCTGGAGTGTAAGGGAGAGCTCTGGAAACACCATATATTTT
CDR3 protein: CAWSVRESSGNTIYF

D gene: TRBD1
CDR3 length: 17
V gene: TRBV27
J gene: TRBJ1-2
clone size: many
CDR3 DNA: TGTGCCAGCAGTTTAGCACAGGGGGAGGATAGCATATATGGCTACACCTTC
CDR3 protein: CASSLAQGEDSIYGYTF

D gene: -
CDR3 length: 14
V gene: TRBV30
J gene: TRBJ1-5
clone size: -
CDR3 DNA: TGTGCCTGGAGTGTACTTTCTGACAATCAGCCCCAGCATTTT
CDR3 protein: CAWSVLSDNQPQHF

D gene: -
CDR3 length: 14
V gene: TRBV5-1
J gene: TRBJ2-1
clone size: once
CDR3 DNA: TGCGCCAGCAGCGAGCCCGGGTTGTACAATGAGCAGTTCTTC
CDR3 protein: CASSEPGLYNEQFF

D gene: -
CDR3 length: 15
V gene: TRBV6-4
J gene: TRBJ2-2
clone size: -
CDR3 DNA: TGTGCCAGCAGTGAGCAGGGCCCGAACACCGGGGAGCTGTTTTTT
CDR3 protein: CASSEQGPNTGELFF

D gene: TRBD1
CDR3 length: 12
V gene: TRBV6-7
J gene: TRBJ1-1
clone size: -
CDR3 DNA: TGTGCCAGCAGTTCGACAGGGTGTGAAGCTTTCTTT
CDR3 protein: CASSSTGCEAFF

D gene: -
CDR3 length: 15
V gene: TRBV10-3
J gene: TRBJ2-3
clone size: -
CDR3 DNA: TGTGCCATCAGTGGAGGGGGGGGGTTGACAGATACGCAGTATTTT
CDR3 protein: CAISGGGGLTDTQYF

D gene: TRBD2
CDR3 length: 15
V gene: TRBV2
J gene: TRBJ2-1
clone size: -
CDR3 DNA: TGTGCCAGCAGTGGGCTAGCGGGGCTCTACAATGAGCAGTTCTTC
CDR3 protein: CASSGLAGLYNEQFF

D gene: -
CDR3 length: 13
V gene: TRBV30
J gene: TRBJ1-3
clone size: -
CDR3 DNA: TGTGCCTGGAGTGTGTCCGTTGGAAACACCATATATTTT
CDR3 protein: CAWSVSVGNTIYF

D gene: TRBD1
CDR3 length: 14
V gene: TRBV5-6
J gene: TRBJ2-5
clone size: -
CDR3 DNA: TGTGCCAGCAGCTGGGGACAGGGGTGGGAGACCCAGTACTTC
CDR3 protein: CASSWGQGWETQYF

D gene: -
CDR3 length: 16
V gene: TRBV30
J gene: TRBJ1-3
clone size: -
CDR3 DNA: TGTGCCTGGACCATAGGTGGGGCCCTCTCTGGAAACACCATATATTTT
CDR3 protein: CAWTIGGALSGNTIYF

D gene: -
CDR3 length: 19
V gene: TRBV19
J gene: TRBJ1-4
clone size: -
CDR3 DNA: TGTGCCAGTAGTATAGGAGGAGGGAATTTATGGGCAACTAATGAAAAACTGTTTTTT
CDR3 protein: CASSIGGGNLWATNEKLFF

D gene: TRBD1
CDR3 length: 16
V gene: TRBV2
J gene: TRBJ2-2
clone size: -
CDR3 DNA: TGTGCCAGCAGTTTACAGGGGGCTCGGAACACCGGGGAGCTGTTTTTT
CDR3 protein: CASSLQGARNTGELFF

D gene: TRBD1
CDR3 length: 17
V gene: TRBV5-1
J gene: TRBJ1-4
clone size: -
CDR3 DNA: TGCGCCAGCAGCCCGGGACAGGGGCATCGGACGAATGAAAAACTGTTTTTT
CDR3 protein: CASSPGQGHRTNEKLFF

D gene: TRBD1
CDR3 length: 15
V gene: TRBV15
J gene: TRBJ1-2
clone size: -
CDR3 DNA: TGTGCCACCAGCAGAGGAGAGGCGAGTCATAGGACAGGGACCTTC
CDR3 protein: CATSRGEASHRTGTF

D gene: -
CDR3 length: 15
V gene: TRBV9
J gene: TRBJ2-2
clone size: -
CDR3 DNA: TGTGCCAGCAGCTTAGGCGGGACTGCCACCGGGGAGCTGTTTTTT
CDR3 protein: CASSLGGTATGELFF

D gene: TRBD1
CDR3 length: 16
V gene: TRBV3-1/TRBV3-2
J gene: TRBJ1-2
clone size: -
CDR3 DNA: TGTGCCAGCAGCCAAGGGGGGACAGGGGTGATGCATGGCTACACCTTC
CDR3 protein: CASSQGGTGVMHGYTF

D gene: TRBD2
CDR3 length: 15
V gene: TRBV12-5
J gene: TRBJ2-5
clone size: -
CDR3 DNA: TGTGCTAGTGGTTTGGTTAGCGGGGGGTGGGAGACCCAGTACTTC
CDR3 protein: CASGLVSGGWETQYF

D gene: -
CDR3 length: 14
V gene: TRBV2
J gene: TRBJ1-1
clone size: -
CDR3 DNA: TGTGCCAGCAGTGAAAGTATGGCGAACACTGAAGCTTTCTTT
CDR3 protein: CASSESMANTEAFF

D gene: TRBD2
CDR3 length: 16
V gene: TRBV25-1
J gene: TRBJ2-5
clone size: -
CDR3 DNA: TGTGCCAGCAGTCTCGGGACTAGCGGGGGACGAGAGACCCAGTACTTC
CDR3 protein: CASSLGTSGGRETQYF

D gene: -
CDR3 length: 11
V gene: TRBV12-5
J gene: TRBJ2-7
clone size: -
CDR3 DNA: TGTGCTAGTGGTTTAGGACAAGGGCAGTACTTC
CDR3 protein: CASGLGQGQYF

D gene: TRBD1
CDR3 length: 15
V gene: TRBV5-4
J gene: TRBJ1-2
clone size: -
CDR3 DNA: TGTGCCAGCAGCTTGTCCCAGGGGGCAAGGAATGGCTACACCTTC
CDR3 protein: CASSLSQGARNGYTF

D gene: -
CDR3 length: 13
V gene: TRBV4-1
J gene: TRBJ2-2
clone size: once
CDR3 DNA: TGCGCCAGCAGCCAATCCGTCACCGGGGAGCTGTTTTTT
CDR3 protein: CASSQSVTGELFF